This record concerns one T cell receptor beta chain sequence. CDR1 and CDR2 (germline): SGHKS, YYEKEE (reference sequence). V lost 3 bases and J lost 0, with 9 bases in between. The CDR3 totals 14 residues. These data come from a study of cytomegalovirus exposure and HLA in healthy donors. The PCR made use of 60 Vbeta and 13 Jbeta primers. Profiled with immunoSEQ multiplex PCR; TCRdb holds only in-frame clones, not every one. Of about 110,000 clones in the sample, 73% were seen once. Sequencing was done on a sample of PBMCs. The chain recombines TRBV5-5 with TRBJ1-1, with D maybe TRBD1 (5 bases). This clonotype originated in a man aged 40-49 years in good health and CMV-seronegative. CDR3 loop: CASSSGTLNTEAFF. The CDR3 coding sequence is TGTGCCAGCAGCTCCGGGACTCTGAACACTGAAGCTTTCTTT.